One and the same sample provided the 23 T cell receptor beta chains below, sequenced in a study of T cell repertoires in cytomegalovirus infection. TCRdb itself ran the reads through MiXCR, one entry per CDR3 protein. The table has 550,000 to 850,000 distinct CDR3 sequences, around 32% seen once; the top ten hold 15% to 20%. Which antigens these TCRs recognize remains unknown. Material: cultured PBMCs, obtained from culture after CMV antigen stimulation. The source is a human donor in good health (CMV status not recorded). Some clones in this sample may be carry-over from other donors' samples.

This clonotype appeared many times. V is TRBV28 and J is TRBJ1-5, with D uncertain. CDR3 length: 15 residues. V lost 6 bases and J 2 bases, leaving 14 bases between the germline ends. Germline V gives CDR1 MDHEN, CDR2 SYDVKM. The CDR3 DNA sequence: TGTGCCAGCAGCCCCGTGTCGGATGGCAATCAGCCCCAGCATTTT. Translating it yields CASSPVSDGNQPQHF.

This clonotype was seen at least ten times. J is TRBJ2-7 and V is TRBV7-2, with TRBD1 matching 11 bases. Looked up from germline, CDR1 is SGHTA and CDR2 is FQGNSA. CDR3 length: 16 amino acids. V lost 5 bases, J lost 3 bases, and 9 bases stayed unmatched. This chain's CDR3 is CASSQGGGQGVYEQYF. CDR3 nucleotide sequence: TGTGCCAGCAGCCAGGGTGGGGGACAGGGGGTCTACGAGCAGTACTTC.

The chain employs TRBV18 and TRBJ1-5; D gene ambiguous. V lost 3 bases to trimming and J lost 8 bases, with 11 bases between them. CDR3 length: 13 residues. From germline, CDR1 is KGHSH and CDR2 LQKENI. Written as DNA, the CDR3 is TGTGCCAGCTCACCGGCCCGAACGGAGCCCCAGCATTTT. Its protein is CASSPARTEPQHF.

The sample holds many counts of this clonotype. This chain connects TRBV7-2 to TRBJ1-6, with D hard to call. The V end lost 1 base, the J end lost 9 bases, and 13 bases lay between the germline ends. The length of the CDR3 is 15 residues. Germline V gene lookup returns CDR1 SGHTA and CDR2 FQGNSA. The CDR3 DNA reads as TGTGCCAGCAGCTTAGGAGTTGGGATGGGTTCACCCCTCCACTTT. Residues: CASSLGVGMGSPLHF.

This clonotype was seen a handful of times. This chain links TRBV7-2 with TRBJ2-4, with D possibly matching TRBD1 (5 bases). This CDR3 contains 15 residues. Germline V CDR1 and CDR2: SGHTA, FQGNSA. V lost 1 base and J 1 base, leaving 8 bases between the germline ends. CDR3 in amino acids: CASSLGGAAKNIQYF. In DNA form, the CDR3 reads TGTGCCAGCAGCTTAGGGGGCGCGGCCAAAAACATTCAGTACTTC.

The chain uses TRBV11-2 and TRBJ2-1; a possible D gene is TRBD2 (5 bases). The CDR3 loop spans 15 amino acids. V lost 4 bases and J 6 bases, leaving 16 bases between the germline ends. Germline V gives CDR1 SGHAT, CDR2 FQNNGV. This CDR3 is CASSSPVDGGNEQFF. The CDR3 DNA follows: TGTGCCAGCAGCTCCCCTGTAGACGGAGGCAATGAGCAGTTCTTC.

Only a few counts were recorded for this clonotype. The genes are TRBV7-2 and TRBJ2-1, with 11 bases matching TRBD2. V dropped 5 bases and J dropped 2; count of bases not matched to a gene: 2. Germline CDR1 is SGHTA and CDR2 is FQGNSA. This CDR3 comprises 15 residues. In DNA, the CDR3 is TGTGCCAGCAGCGGACTAGCGGGCGCCTACAATGAGCAGTTCTTC. Residues: CASSGLAGAYNEQFF.

The sample holds one count of this clonotype. The rearrangement uses TRBV30 and TRBJ2-2; 10 bases are a match to TRBD2. V shed 4 bases, J shed 2 bases, and the junction held 4 bases outside the gene matches. In germline, CDR1 is GTSNPN, CDR2 SVGIG (reference sequence). The CDR3 sequence is 15 residues long. The CDR3 bases are TGTGCCTGGACTCAACTAGCGGGAAACACCGGGGAGCTGTTTTTT. It is translated as CAWTQLAGNTGELFF.

This chain uses TRBV27 with TRBJ1-2; D is unclear. Trimming removed 5 bases from V and 8 bases from J, with 9 bases in between. Germline CDR1 reads MNHEY; CDR2 reads SMNVEV (reference sequence). The CDR3 spans 11 residues. The CDR3 region has the DNA TGTGCCAGCAGTAAAGGGTCGGGCTACACCTTC. The encoded protein is CASSKGSGYTF.

This clonotype was picked up many times. V usage is TRBV7-2 and J usage is TRBJ2-5, with D tentatively TRBD1 (6 bases). The length of the CDR3 is 15 residues. Germline V gene data show CDR1 as SGHTA and CDR2 as FQGNSA. V gave up 3 bases and J gave up 2 bases, with 13 bases separating them. The CDR3 DNA reads TGTGCCAGCAGCTTGAGGGGGAGTCGACAAGAGACCCAGTACTTC. Protein product: CASSLRGSRQETQYF. The full variable domain, completed using reference TRBV7-2 and TRBJ2-5, is GAGVSQSPSNKVTEKGKDVELRCDPISGHTALYWYRQSLGQGLEFLIYFQGNSAPDKSGLPSDRFSAERTGGSVSTLTIQRTQQEDSAVYLCASSLRGSRQETQYFGPGTRLLVL.

This clonotype was seen many times. The rearrangement joins TRBV6-1 to TRBJ2-4; no reliable D call. The germline V and J ends were trimmed by 6 bases and 1 base, with 13 bases remaining between them. CDR3 size: 15 residues. Germline CDR1 MNHNS, CDR2 SASEGT. The CDR3 protein is CASSPLGFAKNIQYF. The DNA of the CDR3 is TGTGCCAGCAGCCCCCTTGGGTTCGCCAAAAACATTCAGTACTTC.

This clonotype has a handful of counts. The chain links TRBV5-4 to TRBJ2-3; TRBD2 matches at 12 bases. Germline V gene data show CDR1 as SGHNT and CDR2 as YYREEE (reference sequence). CDR3 length equals 16 residues. Trimming took 2 bases from V and 3 from J; bases not matched to a gene: 4. In nucleotides, the CDR3 is TGTGCCAGCAGCTTCCCAGGACTAGCGGGAACAGATACGCAGTATTTT. Its protein is CASSFPGLAGTDTQYF.

This clonotype was picked up many times. The J gene is TRBJ2-3, the V gene TRBV7-2; D could derive from TRBD1 or TRBD2 (5 bases each). V was shortened by 5 bases and J by 3 bases, with 15 bases between the two germline ends. Germline CDR1 reads SGHTA; CDR2 reads FQGNSA. This CDR3 spans 15 amino acids. CDR3 sequence reads: CASSPYGARTDTQYF. The CDR3 coding sequence is TGTGCCAGCAGCCCCTACGGGGCCCGAACAGATACGCAGTATTTT.

This chain joins TRBV6-6 and TRBJ1-2, with 8 bases matching TRBD1. V lost 10 bases and J lost 7; bases outside the gene matches: 11. Germline V lookup: CDR1 MNHNY, CDR2 SVGAGI (reference sequence). The CDR3 sequence is 13 residues long. Here the CDR3 DNA reads TGTGCCACCCACAGGGGGAAAAGAGGTGGCTACACCTTC. Its translation: CATHRGKRGGYTF.

The chain carries TRBV3-1 and TRBJ1-1, with TRBD1 identical over 7 bases. This CDR3 is built from 13 residues. With V trimmed by 2 bases and J by 10 bases, 7 bases remained unmatched. Germline values: CDR1 LGHDT, CDR2 YNNKEL (reference sequence). CDR3 coding DNA: TGTGCCAGCAGCCAAAGGGGACAGTATGTAGCTTTCTTT. The encoded protein is CASSQRGQYVAFF.

The chain is built from TRBV6-1 and TRBJ2-7; TRBD1 might be the D (5 bases). CDR1 and CDR2 (germline): MNHNS, SASEGT. This CDR3 contains 14 residues. Trimming stripped 5 bases from V and 5 bases from J, with 16 bases between. The CDR3, as DNA: TGTGCCAGCAGTTACCAGGGCACCGACGACGAGCAGTACTTC. Residues: CASSYQGTDDEQYF.

This clonotype was counted ten times or more. V gene TRBV7-2 combines with J gene TRBJ2-3; the match to TRBD2 covers 10 bases. The CDR3 is 16 residues long. Looked up from germline, CDR1 is SGHTA and CDR2 is FQGNSA. Trimming removed 5 bases from V and 6 bases from J; junction bases left unmatched: 11. The DNA of the CDR3 is TGTGCCAGCAGCACGCGATCTAGCGGGAGTCCGGATACGCAGTATTTT. It yields the protein CASSTRSSGSPDTQYF.

The chain employs TRBV7-6 and TRBJ1-2, with 9 bases that match TRBD1. After removal of 11 bases from V and 4 bases from J, the junction contained 8 bases not matched to a gene. The length of the CDR3 is 13 residues. Germline V gene data show CDR1 as SGHVS and CDR2 as FNYEAQ. CDR3 sequence reads: CASRTGEGYGYTF. The CDR3, as DNA: TGTGCCTCCAGGACAGGGGAGGGCTATGGCTACACCTTC.

The chain uses TRBV12-3 or TRBV12-4 and TRBJ2-1; D is undetermined. V lost 3 bases to trimming and J lost 0 bases, with 9 bases between them. This CDR3 is built from 15 residues. The DNA of the CDR3 is TGTGCCAGCAGTTTGCAGGAGCCCTCCTACAATGAGCAGTTCTTC. Amino acids: CASSLQEPSYNEQFF.

To note about this clonotype: An end of the junction differs from the germline gene, which may be a read error. The chain links TRBV5-1 to TRBJ2-1; D might be TRBD2 (6 bases). This CDR3 is built from 15 residues. Germline V lookup: CDR1 SGHRS, CDR2 YFSETQ. CDR3 DNA sequence: TGCGCCAGCAGCTTGGTAGCGGTCCTATACAATGGGCAGTTCTTC. Protein sequence: CASSLVAVLYNGQFF.

The table lists this clonotype with many counts. The rearrangement links TRBV7-9 to TRBJ1-2; D is unclear. The germline V and J ends were trimmed by 2 bases and 0 bases, with 10 bases remaining between them. From germline, CDR1 is SEHNR and CDR2 FQNEAQ (reference sequence). The CDR3 has 15 residues. The CDR3 nucleotides read TGTGCCAGCAGCTTACGGACCGGCGCTAACTATGGCTACACCTTC. Translation gives CASSLRTGANYGYTF.

The sample holds a few counts of this clonotype. The chain carries TRBV7-9 and TRBJ2-3; D might be TRBD1 (5 bases). This CDR3 is 15 amino acids long. The germline CDR1 and CDR2 sequences are SEHNR and FQNEAQ (reference sequence). Trimming took 8 bases from V and 4 from J, leaving 19 bases between them. CDR3 amino acids: CASRWVGQNADTQYF. CDR3 sequence (DNA): TGTGCCAGCCGATGGGTGGGGCAGAACGCAGATACGCAGTATTTT.

The gene calls are TRBV5-1 and TRBJ2-2; weak D call: TRBD2 (6 bases). Trimming removed 0 bases from V and 0 bases from J, with 12 bases in between. This CDR3 is 17 amino acids long. The germline CDR1 and CDR2 sequences are SGHRS and YFSETQ. The CDR3 sequence is CASSLVLGGPNTGELFF. The CDR3 DNA is TGCGCCAGCAGCTTGGTCCTCGGAGGGCCGAACACCGGGGAGCTGTTTTTT.